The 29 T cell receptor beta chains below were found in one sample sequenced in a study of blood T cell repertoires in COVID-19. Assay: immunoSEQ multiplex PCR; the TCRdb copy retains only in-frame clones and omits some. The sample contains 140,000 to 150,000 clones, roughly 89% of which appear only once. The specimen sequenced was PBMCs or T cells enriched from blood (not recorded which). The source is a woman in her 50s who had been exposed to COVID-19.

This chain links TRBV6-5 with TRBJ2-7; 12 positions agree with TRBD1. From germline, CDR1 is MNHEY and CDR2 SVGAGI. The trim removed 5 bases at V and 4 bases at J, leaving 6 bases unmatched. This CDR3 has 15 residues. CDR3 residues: CASSRSGQGAYEQYF. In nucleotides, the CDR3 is TGTGCCAGCAGTAGATCGGGACAGGGGGCGTACGAGCAGTACTTC.

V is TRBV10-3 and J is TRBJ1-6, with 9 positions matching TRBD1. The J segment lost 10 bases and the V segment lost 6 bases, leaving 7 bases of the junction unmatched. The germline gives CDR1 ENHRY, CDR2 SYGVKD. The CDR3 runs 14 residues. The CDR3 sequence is CAIREDRGGSPLHF. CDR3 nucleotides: TGTGCCATCAGAGAGGACAGGGGAGGATCACCCCTCCACTTT.

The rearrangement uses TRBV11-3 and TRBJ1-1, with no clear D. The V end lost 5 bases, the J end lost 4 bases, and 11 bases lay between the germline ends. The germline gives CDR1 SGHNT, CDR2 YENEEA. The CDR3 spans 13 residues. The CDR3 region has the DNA TGTGCCAGCAGCAATGTTGGCAGCACTGAAGCTTTCTTT. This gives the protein CASSNVGSTEAFF.

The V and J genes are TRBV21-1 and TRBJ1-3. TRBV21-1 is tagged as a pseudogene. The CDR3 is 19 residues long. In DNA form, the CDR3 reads TGTGCCAGCAGCAAAGCCGGGGGGCCAGGGAGGAGTTTTGTGAACACCATATATTTT. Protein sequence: CASSKAGGPGRSFVNTIYF.

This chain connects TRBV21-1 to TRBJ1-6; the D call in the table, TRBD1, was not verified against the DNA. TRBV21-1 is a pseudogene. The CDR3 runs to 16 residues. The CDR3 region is CASSARDRGEDSPLHF. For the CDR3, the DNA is TGTGCCAGCAGCGCCCGAGACAGGGGAGAAGATTCACCCCTCCACTTT.

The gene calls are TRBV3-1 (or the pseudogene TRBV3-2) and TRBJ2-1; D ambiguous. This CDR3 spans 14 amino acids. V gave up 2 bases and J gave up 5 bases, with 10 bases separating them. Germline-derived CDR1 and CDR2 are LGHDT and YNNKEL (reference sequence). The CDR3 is CASSQTATNNEQFF. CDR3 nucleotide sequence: TGTGCCAGCAGCCAAACTGCAACCAACAATGAGCAGTTCTTC.

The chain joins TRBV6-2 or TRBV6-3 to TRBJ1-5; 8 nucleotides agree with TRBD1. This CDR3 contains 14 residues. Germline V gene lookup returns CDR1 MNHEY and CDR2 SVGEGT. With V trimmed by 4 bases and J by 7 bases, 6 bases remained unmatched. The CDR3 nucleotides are TGTGCCAGCAGTTTCGCGGACAGGGCGCAGCCCCAGCATTTT. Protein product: CASSFADRAQPQHF.

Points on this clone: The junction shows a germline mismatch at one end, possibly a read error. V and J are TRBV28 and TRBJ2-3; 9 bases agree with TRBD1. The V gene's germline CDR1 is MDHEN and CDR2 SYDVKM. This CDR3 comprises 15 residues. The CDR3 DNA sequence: TGTGTCAGCAGTAAGTCGACAGGGGGGACAGATACGCAGTATTTT. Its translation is CVSSKSTGGTDTQYF.

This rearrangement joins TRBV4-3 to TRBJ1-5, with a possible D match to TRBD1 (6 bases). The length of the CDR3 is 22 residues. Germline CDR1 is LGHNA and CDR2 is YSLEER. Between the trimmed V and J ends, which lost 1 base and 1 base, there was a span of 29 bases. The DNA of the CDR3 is TGCGCCAGCAGCCAAGGTTTCGTTCGTGGGACACAGACGGCGCCGAGCAATCAGCCCCAGCATTTT. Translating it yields CASSQGFVRGTQTAPSNQPQHF.

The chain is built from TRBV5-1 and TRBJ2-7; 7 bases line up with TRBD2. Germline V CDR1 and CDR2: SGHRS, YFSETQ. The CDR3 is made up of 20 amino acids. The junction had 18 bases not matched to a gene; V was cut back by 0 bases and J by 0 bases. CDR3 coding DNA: TGCGCCAGCAGCTTGGATTTACCTCGGTTGGGGGAGGGGCTCTCCTACGAGCAGTACTTC. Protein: CASSLDLPRLGEGLSYEQYF. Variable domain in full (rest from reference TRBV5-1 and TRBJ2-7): KAGVTQTPRYLIKTRGQQVTLSCSPISGHRSVSWYQQTPGQGLQFLFEYFSETQRNKGNFPGRFSGRQFSNSRSEMNVSTLELGDSALYLCASSLDLPRLGEGLSYEQYFGPGTRLTVT.

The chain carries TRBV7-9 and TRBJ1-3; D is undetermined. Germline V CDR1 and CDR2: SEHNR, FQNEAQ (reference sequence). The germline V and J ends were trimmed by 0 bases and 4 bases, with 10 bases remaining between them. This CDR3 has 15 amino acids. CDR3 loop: CASSLAELFGNTIYF. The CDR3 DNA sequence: TGTGCCAGCAGCTTAGCGGAGCTTTTCGGAAACACCATATATTTT.

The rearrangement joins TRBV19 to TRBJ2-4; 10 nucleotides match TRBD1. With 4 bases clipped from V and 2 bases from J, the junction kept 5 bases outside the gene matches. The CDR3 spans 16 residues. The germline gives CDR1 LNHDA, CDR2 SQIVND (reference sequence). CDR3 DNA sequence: TGTGCCAGTAGTACTCGGACAGGGGGACCCAAAAACATTCAGTACTTC. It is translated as CASSTRTGGPKNIQYF.

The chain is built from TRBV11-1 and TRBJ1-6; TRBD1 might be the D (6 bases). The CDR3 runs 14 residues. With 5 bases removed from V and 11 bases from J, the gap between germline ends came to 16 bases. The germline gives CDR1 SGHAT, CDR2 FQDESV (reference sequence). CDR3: CASSRGQSQTPLHF. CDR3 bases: TGTGCCAGCAGCAGAGGACAGTCCCAAACACCCCTCCACTTT.

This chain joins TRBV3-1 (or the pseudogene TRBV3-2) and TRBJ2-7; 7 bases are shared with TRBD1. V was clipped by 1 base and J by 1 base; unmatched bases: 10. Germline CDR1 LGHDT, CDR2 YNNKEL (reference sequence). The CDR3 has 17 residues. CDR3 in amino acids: CASSQVSPGQLSYEQYF. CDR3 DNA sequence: TGTGCCAGCAGCCAAGTTTCGCCGGGACAGCTATCCTACGAGCAGTACTTC.

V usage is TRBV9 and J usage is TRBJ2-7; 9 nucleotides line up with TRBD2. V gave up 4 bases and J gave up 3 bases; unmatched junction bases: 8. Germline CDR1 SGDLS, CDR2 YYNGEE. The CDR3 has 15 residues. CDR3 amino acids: CASSPRVSGSYEQYF. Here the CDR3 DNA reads TGTGCCAGCAGCCCCCGCGTTAGCGGGAGCTACGAGCAGTACTTC. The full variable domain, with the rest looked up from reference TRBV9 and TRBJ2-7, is DSGVTQTPKHLITATGQRVTLRCSPRSGDLSVYWYQQSLDQGLQFLIQYYNGEERAKGNILERFSAQQFPDLHSELNLSSLELGDSALYFCASSPRVSGSYEQYFGPGTRLTVT.

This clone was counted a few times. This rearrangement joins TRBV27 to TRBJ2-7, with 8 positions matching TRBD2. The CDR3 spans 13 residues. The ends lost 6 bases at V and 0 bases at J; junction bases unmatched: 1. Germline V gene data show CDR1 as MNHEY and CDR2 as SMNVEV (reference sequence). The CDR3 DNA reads TGTGCCAGCAGGAGCGGGAGCTCCTACGAGCAGTACTTC. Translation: CASRSGSSYEQYF.

CDR3 nucleotides: TGTGCCAGCCCCCCGGCAGGGTCGAACACTGAAGCTTTCTTT. It yields the protein CASPPAGSNTEAFF. The V call is TRBV7-8, the J call TRBJ1-1; tentatively, D is TRBD1 (5 bases). Trimming shortened V by 8 bases and J by 1 base, and 14 bases separated the two germline ends. Germline V gene lookup returns CDR1 SGHVS and CDR2 FQNEAQ. This CDR3 is 14 amino acids long.

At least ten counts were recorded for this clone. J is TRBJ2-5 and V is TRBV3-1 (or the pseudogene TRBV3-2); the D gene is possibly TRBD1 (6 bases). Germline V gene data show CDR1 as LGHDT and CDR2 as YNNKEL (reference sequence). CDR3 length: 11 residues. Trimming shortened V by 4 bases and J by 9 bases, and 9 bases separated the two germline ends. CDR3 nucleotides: TGTGCCAGCAGCCTCGGACAGTCCCAGTACTTC. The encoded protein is CASSLGQSQYF.

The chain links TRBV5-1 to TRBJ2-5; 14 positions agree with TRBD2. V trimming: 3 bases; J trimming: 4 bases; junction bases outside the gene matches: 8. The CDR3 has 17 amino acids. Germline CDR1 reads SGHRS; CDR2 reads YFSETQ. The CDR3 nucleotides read TGCGCCAGCAGCTCCGGACTAGCGGGGGGCCCCCCAGAGACCCAGTACTTC. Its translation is CASSSGLAGGPPETQYF.

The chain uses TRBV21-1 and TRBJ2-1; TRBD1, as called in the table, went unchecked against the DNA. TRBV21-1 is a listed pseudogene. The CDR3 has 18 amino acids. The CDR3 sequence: CASSKASPVQGVHNEQFF. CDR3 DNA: TGTGCCAGCAGCAAAGCTTCCCCTGTACAGGGGGTCCACAATGAGCAGTTCTTC.

CDR3 sequence: CASSLSGRGHVNNEQFF. DNA of the CDR3: TGTGCCAGCAGTTTATCTGGAAGGGGGCACGTTAACAATGAGCAGTTCTTC. This sequence joins TRBV27 and TRBJ2-1, with 7 nucleotides matching TRBD1. The trim removed 0 bases at V and 5 bases at J, leaving 10 bases unmatched. This CDR3 contains 17 residues. Germline V gene data show CDR1 as MNHEY and CDR2 as SMNVEV (reference sequence).

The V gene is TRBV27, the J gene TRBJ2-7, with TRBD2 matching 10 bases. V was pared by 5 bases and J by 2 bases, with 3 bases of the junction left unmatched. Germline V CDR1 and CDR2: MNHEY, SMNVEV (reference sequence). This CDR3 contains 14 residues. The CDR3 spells CASSKSGRAYEQYF. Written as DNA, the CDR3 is TGTGCCAGCAGTAAGAGCGGGAGGGCCTACGAGCAGTACTTC.

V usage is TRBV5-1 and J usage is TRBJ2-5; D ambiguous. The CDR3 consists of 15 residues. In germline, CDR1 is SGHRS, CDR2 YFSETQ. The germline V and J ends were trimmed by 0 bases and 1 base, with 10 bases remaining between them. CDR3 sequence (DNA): TGCGCCAGCAGCTTGGCCGCAAGGAGCCAAGAGACCCAGTACTTC. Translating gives CASSLAARSQETQYF.

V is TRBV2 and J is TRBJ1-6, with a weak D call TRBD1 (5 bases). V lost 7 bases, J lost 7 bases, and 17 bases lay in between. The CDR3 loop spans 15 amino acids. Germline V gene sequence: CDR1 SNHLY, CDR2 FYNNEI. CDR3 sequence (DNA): TGTGCCAGCAACAACCAACCCGACAGCAATTCACCCCTCCACTTT. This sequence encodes CASNNQPDSNSPLHF.

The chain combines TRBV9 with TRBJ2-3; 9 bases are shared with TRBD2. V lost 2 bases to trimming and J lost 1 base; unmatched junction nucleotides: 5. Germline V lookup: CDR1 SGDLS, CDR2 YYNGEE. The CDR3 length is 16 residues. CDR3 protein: CASSVPTSGGTDTQYF. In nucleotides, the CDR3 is TGTGCCAGCAGCGTCCCGACTAGCGGAGGCACAGATACGCAGTATTTT.

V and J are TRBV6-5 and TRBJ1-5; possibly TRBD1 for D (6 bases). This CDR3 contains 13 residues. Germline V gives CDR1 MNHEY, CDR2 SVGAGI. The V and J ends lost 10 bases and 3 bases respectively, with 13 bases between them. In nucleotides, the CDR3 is TGTGCCACACAGACAGGTCCCAATCAGCCCCAGCATTTT. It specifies CATQTGPNQPQHF.

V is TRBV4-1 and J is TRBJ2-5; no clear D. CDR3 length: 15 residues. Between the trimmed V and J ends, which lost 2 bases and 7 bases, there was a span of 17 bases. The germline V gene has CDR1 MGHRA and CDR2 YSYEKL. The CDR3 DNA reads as TGCGCCAGCAGCCAAATAATTCCCCTAAGAGGGACCCAGTACTTC. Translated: CASSQIIPLRGTQYF.

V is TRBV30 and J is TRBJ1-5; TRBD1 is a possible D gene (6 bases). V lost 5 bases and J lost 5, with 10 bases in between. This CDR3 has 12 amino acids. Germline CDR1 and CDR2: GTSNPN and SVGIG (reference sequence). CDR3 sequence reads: CAWQQGDQPQHF. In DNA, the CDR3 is TGTGCCTGGCAACAGGGAGATCAGCCCCAGCATTTT.

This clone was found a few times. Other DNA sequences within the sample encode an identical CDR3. The chain's CDR3 is CSVEQGNGYTF. The CDR3 DNA reads as TGCAGCGTGGAACAGGGAAATGGCTACACCTTC. V gene TRBV29-1 combines with J gene TRBJ1-2, with D maybe TRBD1 (6 bases). V was trimmed by 6 bases and J by 6 bases, leaving 11 bases between them. The germline CDR1 and CDR2 sequences are SQVTM and ANQGSEA. This CDR3 is built from 11 residues. The full variable domain, its missing parts supplied by reference TRBV29-1 and TRBJ1-2, is SAVISQKPSRDICQRGTSLTIQCQVDSQVTMMFWYRQQPGQSLTLIATANQGSEATYESGFVIDKFPISRPNLTFSTLTVSNMSPEDSSIYLCSVEQGNGYTFGSGTRLTVV.